Described below is a single T cell receptor beta chain sequence and its context. Its specificity is unknown. This record comes from a study of cytomegalovirus exposure and HLA in healthy donors. Findings of the study overall: Rare TCR sequences predominated, though certain public TCRs were found in many donors. Some segments of the V type, notably TRBV6-2 and TRBV6-3, were excluded as indistinguishable. Sequencing likely produced, as an artifact, a cluster of highly shared sequence variants.

Germline CDR1 reads SGHVS; CDR2 reads FQNEAQ. The CDR3 covers 14 residues. V gave up 5 bases and J gave up 0 bases, with 8 bases separating them. The PCR ran on 60 Vbeta and 13 Jbeta primers. Some clones are missing from TCRdb's copy, which holds only in-frame ones; the method was immunoSEQ multiplex PCR. The sample consists of over 120,000 clones, around three quarters of them appearing once. The chain recombines TRBV7-8 with TRBJ1-3, with D tentatively TRBD1 (5 bases). Material for sequencing was PBMCs. This clonotype originated in a woman aged 55-69 years in good health and CMV-seropositive. The CDR3 is CASSATDSGNTIYF. Here the CDR3 DNA reads TGTGCCAGCAGCGCGACAGACTCTGGAAACACCATATATTTT.